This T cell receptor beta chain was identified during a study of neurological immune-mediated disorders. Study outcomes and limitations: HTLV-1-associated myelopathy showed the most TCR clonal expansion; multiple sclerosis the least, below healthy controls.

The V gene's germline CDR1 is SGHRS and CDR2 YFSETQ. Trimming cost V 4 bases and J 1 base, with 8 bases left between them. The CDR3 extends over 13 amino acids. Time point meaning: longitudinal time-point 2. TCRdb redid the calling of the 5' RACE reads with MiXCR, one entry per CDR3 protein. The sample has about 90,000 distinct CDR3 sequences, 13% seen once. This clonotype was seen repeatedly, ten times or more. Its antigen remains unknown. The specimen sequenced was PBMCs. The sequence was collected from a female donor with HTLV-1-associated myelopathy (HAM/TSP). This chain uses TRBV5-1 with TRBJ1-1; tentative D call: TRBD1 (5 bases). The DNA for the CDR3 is TGCGCCAGCAGCCCCAGGGAGAACACTGAAGCTTTCTTT. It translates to CASSPRENTEAFF.